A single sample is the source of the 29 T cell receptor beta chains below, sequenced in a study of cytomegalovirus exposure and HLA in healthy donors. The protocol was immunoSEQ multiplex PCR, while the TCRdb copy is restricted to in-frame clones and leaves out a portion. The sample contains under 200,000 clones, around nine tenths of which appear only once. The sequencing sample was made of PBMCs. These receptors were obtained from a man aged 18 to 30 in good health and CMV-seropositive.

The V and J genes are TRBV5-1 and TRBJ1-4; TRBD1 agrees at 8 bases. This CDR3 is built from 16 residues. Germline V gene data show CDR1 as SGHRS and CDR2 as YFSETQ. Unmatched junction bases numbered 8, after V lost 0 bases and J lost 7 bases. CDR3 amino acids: CASSLVQGVVGEKLFF. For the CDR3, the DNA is TGCGCCAGCAGCTTGGTACAGGGGGTGGTCGGTGAAAAACTGTTTTTT.

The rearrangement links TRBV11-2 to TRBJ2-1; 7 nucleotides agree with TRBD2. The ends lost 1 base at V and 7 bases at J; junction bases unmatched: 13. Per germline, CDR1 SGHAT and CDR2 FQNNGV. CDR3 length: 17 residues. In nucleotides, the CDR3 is TGTGCCAGCAGCTTAGTGCCGGGCGGGAGAAGGAATAATGAGCAGTTCTTC. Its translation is CASSLVPGGRRNNEQFF.

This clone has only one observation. Written as DNA, the CDR3 is TGTGCCAGCAGCTCATCAAGCGGTAGCGGGGCCCAGTACTTC. Translating it yields CASSSSSGSGAQYF. The rearrangement links TRBV7-9 to TRBJ2-5, with 8 bases identical to TRBD2. Looked up from germline, CDR1 is SEHNR and CDR2 is FQNEAQ (reference sequence). V lost 4 bases, J lost 9 bases, and 10 bases stayed unmatched. CDR3 length equals 14 residues.

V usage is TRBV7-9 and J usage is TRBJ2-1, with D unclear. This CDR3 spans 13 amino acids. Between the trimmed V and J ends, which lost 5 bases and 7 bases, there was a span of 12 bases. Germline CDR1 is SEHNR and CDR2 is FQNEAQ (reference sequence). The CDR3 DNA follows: TGTGCCAGCAGCCAGACAAGCCCTAATGAGCAGTTCTTC. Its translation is CASSQTSPNEQFF.

The CDR3: CASSSGTSSYNEQFF. In DNA form, the CDR3 reads TGTGCCAGCAGTTCAGGGACAAGCTCCTACAATGAGCAGTTCTTC. The V and J genes are TRBV27 and TRBJ2-1; D perhaps matches TRBD1 (6 bases). Germline CDR1 reads MNHEY; CDR2 reads SMNVEV (reference sequence). Trimming removed 4 bases from V and 0 bases from J, with 10 bases in between. CDR3 length: 15 residues.

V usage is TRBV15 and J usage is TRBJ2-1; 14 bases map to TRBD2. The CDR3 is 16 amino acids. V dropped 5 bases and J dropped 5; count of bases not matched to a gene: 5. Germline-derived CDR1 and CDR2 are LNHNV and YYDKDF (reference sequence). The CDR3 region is CATSRGLAGGNNEQFF. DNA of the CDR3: TGTGCCACCAGCCGAGGACTAGCGGGAGGAAACAATGAGCAGTTCTTC.

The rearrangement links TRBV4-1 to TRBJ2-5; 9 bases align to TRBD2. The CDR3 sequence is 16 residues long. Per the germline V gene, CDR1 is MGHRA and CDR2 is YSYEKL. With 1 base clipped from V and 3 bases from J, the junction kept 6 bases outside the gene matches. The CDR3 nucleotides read TGCGCCAGCAGCCAAGCCGGGACTAGCTTAAAAGAGACCCAGTACTTC. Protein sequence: CASSQAGTSLKETQYF.

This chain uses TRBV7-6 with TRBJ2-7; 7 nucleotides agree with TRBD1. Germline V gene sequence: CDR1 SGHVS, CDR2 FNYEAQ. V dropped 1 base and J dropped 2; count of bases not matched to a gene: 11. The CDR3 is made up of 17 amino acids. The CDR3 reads CASSLEGQGEFPYEQYF. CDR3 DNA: TGTGCCAGCAGCTTAGAGGGGCAGGGGGAATTCCCCTACGAGCAGTACTTC.

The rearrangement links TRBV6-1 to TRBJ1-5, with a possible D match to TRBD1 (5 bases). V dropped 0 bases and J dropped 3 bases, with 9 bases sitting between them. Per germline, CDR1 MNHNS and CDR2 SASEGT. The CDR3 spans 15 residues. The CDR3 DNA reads TGTGCCAGCAGTGAAGCGCAGGGTCTCAATCAGCCCCAGCATTTT. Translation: CASSEAQGLNQPQHF.

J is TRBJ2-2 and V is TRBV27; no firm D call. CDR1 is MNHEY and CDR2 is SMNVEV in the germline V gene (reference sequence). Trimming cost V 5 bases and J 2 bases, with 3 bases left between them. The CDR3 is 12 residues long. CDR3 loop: CASSHNTGELFF. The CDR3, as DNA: TGTGCCAGCAGTCATAACACCGGGGAGCTGTTTTTT.

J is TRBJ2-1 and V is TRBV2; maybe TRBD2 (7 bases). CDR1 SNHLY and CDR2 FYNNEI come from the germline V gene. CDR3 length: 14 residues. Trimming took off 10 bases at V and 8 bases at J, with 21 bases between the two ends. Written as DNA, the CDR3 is TGTGCCACCAAGGGGGGGAGTAGGAGCGATGAGCAGTTCTTC. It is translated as CATKGGSRSDEQFF.

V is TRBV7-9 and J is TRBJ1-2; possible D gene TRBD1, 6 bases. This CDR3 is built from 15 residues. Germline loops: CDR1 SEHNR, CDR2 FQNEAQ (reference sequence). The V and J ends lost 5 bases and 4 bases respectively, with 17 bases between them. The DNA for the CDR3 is TGTGCCAGCAGCGGATCAAGGACAGCCTTCTATGGCTACACCTTC. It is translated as CASSGSRTAFYGYTF.

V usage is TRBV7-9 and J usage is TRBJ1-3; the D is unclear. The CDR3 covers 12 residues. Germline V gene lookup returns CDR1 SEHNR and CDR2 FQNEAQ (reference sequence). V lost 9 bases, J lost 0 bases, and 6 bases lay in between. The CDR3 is CARTDSGNTIYF. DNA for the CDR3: TGTGCCAGAACAGACTCTGGAAACACCATATATTTT.

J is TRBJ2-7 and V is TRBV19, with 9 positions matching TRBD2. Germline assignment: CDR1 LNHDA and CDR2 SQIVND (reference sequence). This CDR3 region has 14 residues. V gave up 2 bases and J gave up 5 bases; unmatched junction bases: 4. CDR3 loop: CASSIIAGANEQYF. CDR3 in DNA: TGTGCCAGTAGTATAATAGCGGGAGCGAACGAGCAGTACTTC.

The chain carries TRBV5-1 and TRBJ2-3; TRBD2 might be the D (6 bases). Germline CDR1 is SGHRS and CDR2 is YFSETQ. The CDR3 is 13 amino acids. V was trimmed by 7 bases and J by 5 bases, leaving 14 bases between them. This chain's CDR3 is CASCDNSGDTQYF. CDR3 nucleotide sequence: TGCGCCAGCTGCGATAATAGCGGAGATACGCAGTATTTT.

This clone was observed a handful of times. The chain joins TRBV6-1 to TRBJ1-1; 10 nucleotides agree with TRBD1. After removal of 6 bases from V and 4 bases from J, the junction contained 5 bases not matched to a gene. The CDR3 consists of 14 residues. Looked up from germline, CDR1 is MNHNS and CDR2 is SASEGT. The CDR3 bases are TGTGCCAGCAGGACAGGGGGCGCATTCACTGAAGCTTTCTTT. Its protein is CASRTGGAFTEAFF.

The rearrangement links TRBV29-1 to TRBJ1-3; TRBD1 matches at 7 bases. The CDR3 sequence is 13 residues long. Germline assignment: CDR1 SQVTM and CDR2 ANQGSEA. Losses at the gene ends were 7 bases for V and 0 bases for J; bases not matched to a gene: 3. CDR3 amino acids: CSATGVSGNTIYF. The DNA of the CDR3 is TGCAGCGCCACAGGGGTCTCTGGAAACACCATATATTTT.

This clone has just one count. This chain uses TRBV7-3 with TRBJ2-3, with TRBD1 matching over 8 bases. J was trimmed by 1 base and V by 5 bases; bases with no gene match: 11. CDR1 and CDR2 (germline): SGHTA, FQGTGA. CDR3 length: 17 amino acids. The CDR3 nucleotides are TGTGCCAGCAGCCCTACCTCGGACAGGGCGGGCACAGATACGCAGTATTTT. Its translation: CASSPTSDRAGTDTQYF. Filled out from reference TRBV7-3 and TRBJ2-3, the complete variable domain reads GAGVSQTPSNKVTEKGKYVELRCDPISGHTALYWYRQSLGQGPEFLIYFQGTGAADDSGLPNDRFFAVRPEGSVSTLKIQRTERGDSAVYLCASSPTSDRAGTDTQYFGPGTRLTVL.

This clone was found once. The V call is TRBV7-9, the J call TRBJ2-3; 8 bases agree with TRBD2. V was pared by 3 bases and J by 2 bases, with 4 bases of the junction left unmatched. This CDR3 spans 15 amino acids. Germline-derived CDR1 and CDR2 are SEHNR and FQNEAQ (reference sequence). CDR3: CASSFPAGVTDTQYF. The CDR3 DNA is TGTGCCAGCAGCTTCCCAGCGGGAGTCACAGATACGCAGTATTTT.

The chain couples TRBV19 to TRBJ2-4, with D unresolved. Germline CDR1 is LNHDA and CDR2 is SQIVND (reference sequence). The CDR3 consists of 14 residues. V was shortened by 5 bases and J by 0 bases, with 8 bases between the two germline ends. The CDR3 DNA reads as TGTGCCAGTAGTGAGGCCATAGCCAAAAACATTCAGTACTTC. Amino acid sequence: CASSEAIAKNIQYF.

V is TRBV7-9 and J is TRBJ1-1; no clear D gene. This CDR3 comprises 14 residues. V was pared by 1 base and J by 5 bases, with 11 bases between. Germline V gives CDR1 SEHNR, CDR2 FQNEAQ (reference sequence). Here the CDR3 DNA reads TGTGCCAGCAGCTTAGACGGAGGGTATACTGAAGCTTTCTTT. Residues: CASSLDGGYTEAFF.

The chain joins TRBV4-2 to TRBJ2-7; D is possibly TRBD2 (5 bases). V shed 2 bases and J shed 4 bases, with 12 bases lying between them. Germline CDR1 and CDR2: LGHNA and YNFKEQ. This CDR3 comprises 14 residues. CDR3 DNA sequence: TGTGCCAGCAGCCAACCCGGGGTGGAGTACGAGCAGTACTTC. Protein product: CASSQPGVEYEQYF.

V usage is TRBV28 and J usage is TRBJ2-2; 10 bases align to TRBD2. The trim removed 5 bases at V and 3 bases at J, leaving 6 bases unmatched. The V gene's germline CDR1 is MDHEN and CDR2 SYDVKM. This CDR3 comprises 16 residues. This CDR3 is CASSPSGSVDTGELFF. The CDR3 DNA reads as TGTGCCAGCAGTCCTAGCGGGAGCGTTGACACCGGGGAGCTGTTTTTT. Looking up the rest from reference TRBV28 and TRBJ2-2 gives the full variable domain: DVKVTQSSRYLVKRTGEKVFLECVQDMDHENMFWYRQDPGLGLRLIYFSYDVKMKEKGDIPEGYSVSREKKERFSLILESASTNQTSMYLCASSPSGSVDTGELFFGEGSRLTVL.

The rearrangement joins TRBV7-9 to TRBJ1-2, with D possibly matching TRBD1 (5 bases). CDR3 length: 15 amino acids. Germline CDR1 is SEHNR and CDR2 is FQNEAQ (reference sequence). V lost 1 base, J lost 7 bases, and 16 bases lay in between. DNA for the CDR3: TGTGCCAGCAGCTTAGGGCAGGGTTCGTCGAGTGGCTACACCTTC. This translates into CASSLGQGSSSGYTF.

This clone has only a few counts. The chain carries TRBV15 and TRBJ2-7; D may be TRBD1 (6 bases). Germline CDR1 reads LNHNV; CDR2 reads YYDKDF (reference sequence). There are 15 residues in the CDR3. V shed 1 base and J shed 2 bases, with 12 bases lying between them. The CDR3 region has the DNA TGTGCCACCAGCAGAGGGCAGACAGGAACCTACGAGCAGTACTTC. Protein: CATSRGQTGTYEQYF.

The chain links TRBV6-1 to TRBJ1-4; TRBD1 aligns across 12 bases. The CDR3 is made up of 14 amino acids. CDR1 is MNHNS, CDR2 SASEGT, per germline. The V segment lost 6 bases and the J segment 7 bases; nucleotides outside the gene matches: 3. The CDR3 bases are TGTGCCAGCAGGGGACAGGGGGCTTTTGAAAAACTGTTTTTT. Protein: CASRGQGAFEKLFF.

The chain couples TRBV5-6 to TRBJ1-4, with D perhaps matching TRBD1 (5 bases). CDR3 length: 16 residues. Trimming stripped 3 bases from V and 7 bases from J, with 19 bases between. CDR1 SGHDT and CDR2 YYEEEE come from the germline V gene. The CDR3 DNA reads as TGTGCCAGCAGCTCCGGGACGGGGGTAGAGGGTGAAAAACTGTTTTTT. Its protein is CASSSGTGVEGEKLFF.

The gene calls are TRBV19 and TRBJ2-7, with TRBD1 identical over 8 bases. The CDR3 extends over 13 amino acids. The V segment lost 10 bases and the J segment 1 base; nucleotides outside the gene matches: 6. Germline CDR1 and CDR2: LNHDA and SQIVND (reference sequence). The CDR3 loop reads CATGQGRSYEQYF. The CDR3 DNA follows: TGTGCCACCGGACAGGGTAGGTCCTACGAGCAGTACTTC.

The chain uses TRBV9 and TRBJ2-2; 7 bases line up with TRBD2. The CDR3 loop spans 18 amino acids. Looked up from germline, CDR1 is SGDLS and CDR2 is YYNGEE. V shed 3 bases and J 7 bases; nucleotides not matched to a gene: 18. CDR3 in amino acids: CASSARGWVGRSDGELFF. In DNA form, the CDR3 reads TGTGCCAGCAGCGCGCGAGGGTGGGTCGGGAGGTCAGACGGGGAGCTGTTTTTT.